Listed below are T cell receptor beta chains from one sample, sequenced in a study of blood T cell repertoires in COVID-19. The data were produced by immunoSEQ multiplex PCR, yet TCRdb's version contains in-frame clones alone and is incomplete. The table lists some 330,000 clones, about nine tenths of them singletons. The specimen was peripheral blood. Every receptor here comes from a woman aged 25-40 years with COVID-19, enrolled during active disease. Each CDR3 is given without its conserved first and last residue. The order of the fields is V gene, CDR3 protein.

v_call: TRBV5-4
cdr3_aa: ASSPKEANTGELF

v_call: TRBV2
cdr3_aa: ASSEVIRAGVSNQPQH

v_call: TRBV28
cdr3_aa: ASSLVRGNIQY

v_call: TRBV2
cdr3_aa: ASSSGQGNTEAF

v_call: TRBV7-8
cdr3_aa: ASSSGNDEQY

v_call: TRBV2
cdr3_aa: ASSPGGSGLIYGYT

v_call: TRBV3-1/TRBV3-2
cdr3_aa: ASSQDGDGGRDYGSQY

v_call: TRBV19
cdr3_aa: ASSSQGGGDETQY

v_call: TRBV27
cdr3_aa: ASSLRGRFGYT

v_call: TRBV15
cdr3_aa: ATSRTGANTEAF

v_call: TRBV6-5
cdr3_aa: ASSNRQGAWETQY

v_call: TRBV7-9
cdr3_aa: ASSPPGGLIQPQH

v_call: TRBV19
cdr3_aa: ASSGQGAFSGANVLT

v_call: TRBV10-1
cdr3_aa: ASLMTSGRYNEQF

v_call: TRBV7-9
cdr3_aa: ASSTGGSNTYEQY

v_call: TRBV28
cdr3_aa: ASFGTGGSPLH

v_call: TRBV4-1
cdr3_aa: ASSQGWLAGGADTQY

v_call: TRBV11-2
cdr3_aa: ASSELAETQY

v_call: TRBV27
cdr3_aa: ASSFYTGGANTGELF

v_call: TRBV19
cdr3_aa: ASSSETGRLPEAF

v_call: TRBV28
cdr3_aa: ASSLRAEDTQY

v_call: TRBV19
cdr3_aa: ASTGRWGYT

v_call: TRBV5-1
cdr3_aa: ASSPLWGVEKLF

v_call: TRBV11-2
cdr3_aa: ASSLDPSGNTIY

v_call: TRBV7-8
cdr3_aa: ASSRDRAGGTEAF

v_call: TRBV27
cdr3_aa: ASSLDSRTGGRTGKLF